The rows below give T cell receptor beta chains drawn from one sample of a study of CD8 T cells in Susac syndrome. TCRdb analysed the immunoSEQ multiplex PCR reads with MiXCR anew, one entry per CDR3 protein. Here the sample spans around 300,000 distinct CDR3 sequences, approximately 90% being singletons. Sequencing used CD4+ T cells from PBMCs. The receptor set was obtained from a human donor with multiple sclerosis. Each CDR3 is given with its conserved first and last residue. The order of the fields is J gene, D gene, V gene, clone size, CDR3 protein, CDR3 DNA. A D gene is named only where the DNA matches it firmly. Part of the rows lack a size; the others show once, few, many or a class for expanded clones.

TRBJ2-7 . TRBV27 . CASSFRQTYEQYF TGTGCCAGCAGTTTTCGACAGACTTACGAGCAGTACTTC
TRBJ1-6 . TRBV3-1 . CASSQLQSRGPRPPLHF TGTGCCAGCAGCCAATTACAGTCTCGGGGACCTCGGCCACCCCTCCACTTT
TRBJ1-1 TRBD1 TRBV3-1 . CASTDRDQTEAFF TGTGCCAGCACGGACAGGGATCAGACTGAAGCTTTCTTT
TRBJ1-1 . TRBV2 . CASSAQQGARPAFF TGTGCCAGCAGCGCGCAACAGGGAGCCAGGCCGGCTTTCTTT
TRBJ1-1 . TRBV7-9 . CASSLGAREDTEAFF TGTGCCAGCAGCTTGGGGGCGCGGGAGGACACTGAAGCTTTCTTT
TRBJ1-1 . TRBV2 . CASDQEGQGEAFF TGTGCCAGCGATCAGGAAGGGCAGGGTGAAGCTTTCTTT
TRBJ2-1 TRBD2 TRBV24-1 . CATSDPGTSGIGEQFF TGTGCCACCAGTGATCCCGGGACTAGCGGGATTGGTGAGCAGTTCTTC
TRBJ2-3 . TRBV30 . CAWSTQVSYTDTQYF TGTGCCTGGAGCACACAGGTATCTTACACAGATACGCAGTATTTT
TRBJ2-3 . TRBV12-3/TRBV12-4 once CASSFGTAQYF TGTGCCAGCAGTTTCGGGACGGCGCAGTATTTT
TRBJ1-4 . TRBV18 . CASSPLTATNEKLFF TGTGCCAGCTCACCACTGACAGCAACTAATGAAAAACTGTTTTTT
TRBJ1-5 . TRBV18 . CASSPQGTQPQHF TGTGCCAGCTCACCACAGGGGACTCAGCCCCAGCATTTT
TRBJ1-2 . TRBV19 . CASTLGAGSYGYTF TGTGCCTCCACCCTCGGGGCAGGGAGTTATGGCTACACCTTC
TRBJ2-7 . TRBV6-6 . CASTEGSYEQYF TGTGCCAGCACAGAGGGCTCCTACGAGCAGTACTTC
TRBJ1-4 TRBD1 TRBV20-1 . CSATGTGWEKLFF TGCAGTGCCACCGGGACAGGATGGGAAAAACTGTTTTTT
TRBJ1-4 . TRBV6-5 . CASSYLSGENEKLFF TGTGCCAGCAGTTATTTGTCTGGAGAGAATGAAAAACTGTTTTTT
TRBJ2-1 . TRBV6-2/TRBV6-3 . CASRPTSSDNEQFF TGTGCCAGCAGGCCTACTAGCAGCGACAATGAGCAGTTCTTC
TRBJ1-5 . TRBV16 once CASSQDSYQPQHF TGTGCCAGCAGCCAGGACAGCTATCAGCCCCAGCATTTT
TRBJ1-2 . TRBV9 . CASSVSTDYGYTF TGTGCCAGCAGCGTATCCACGGACTATGGCTACACCTTC
TRBJ1-1 . TRBV20-1 . CSALKRENDFF TGCAGTGCCCTAAAGAGGGAAAATGATTTCTTT
TRBJ2-7 TRBD2 TRBV20-1 . CSARDSREVYEQYF TGCAGTGCTAGAGATTCCCGGGAGGTCTACGAGCAGTACTTC
TRBJ2-7 . TRBV11-2 . CASSLDAGPVWQNYEQYF TGTGCCAGCAGCTTAGACGCCGGGCCAGTCTGGCAAAATTACGAGCAGTACTTC
TRBJ2-7 . TRBV6-2/TRBV6-3 . CASRATTLYEQYF TGTGCCAGCAGGGCGACTACTCTCTACGAGCAGTACTTC
TRBJ1-2 . TRBV29-1 . CSVDNLGSYGYTF TGCAGCGTTGACAACCTGGGTTCCTATGGCTACACCTTC
TRBJ2-7 TRBD1 TRBV7-9 . CASSARDRGQGNAYEQYF TGTGCCAGCAGCGCCCGGGACAGAGGGCAGGGTAACGCATACGAGCAGTACTTC
TRBJ1-3 TRBD1 TRBV7-2 . CASSLAGTALSGNTIYF TGTGCCAGCAGCTTAGCGGGGACAGCGCTCTCTGGAAACACCATATATTTT
TRBJ1-1 TRBD1 TRBV19 . CASSPRTGDAFF TGTGCCAGTAGTCCCCGGACAGGAGACGCTTTCTTT